These 10 T cell receptor beta chains were sequenced from one sample in a study of spatial heterogeneity in lung cancer. Time point indicated: sample taken at primary tumor resection. Via MiXCR, TCRdb re-called the 5' RACE reads, giving one row per CDR3 protein. The sample lists 35,000 to 55,000 distinct CDR3 sequences; roughly 13% were seen once. The starting material was PBMCs, obtained at surgery. The source of these receptors is a male donor with early-stage non-small cell lung cancer.

The J gene is TRBJ1-2, the V gene TRBV10-1; D remains unclear. This CDR3 is 17 amino acids long. Germline V gene lookup returns CDR1 WNHNN and CDR2 SYGVQD (reference sequence). The V gene lost 2 bases and the J gene lost 0 bases, with 16 bases spanning the gap. The CDR3 loop reads CASSENPGPETNYGYTF. For the CDR3, the DNA is TGCGCCAGCAGTGAGAATCCTGGACCCGAGACTAACTATGGCTACACCTTC.

The V call is TRBV29-1, the J call TRBJ1-2; 10 nucleotides match TRBD1. The ends lost 0 bases at V and 8 bases at J; junction bases unmatched: 6. Germline V gene lookup returns CDR1 SQVTM and CDR2 ANQGSEA. This CDR3 contains 14 residues. CDR3 loop: CSVEDLDRGQGYTF. CDR3 nucleotides: TGCAGCGTTGAAGACCTCGACAGGGGGCAGGGCTACACCTTC.

This chain connects TRBV9 to TRBJ2-3; D unresolved. Germline assignment: CDR1 SGDLS and CDR2 YYNGEE. The CDR3 runs to 13 residues. With 1 base removed from V and 8 bases from J, the gap between germline ends came to 11 bases. CDR3 amino acids: CASSVRRDGTQYF. CDR3 coding DNA: TGTGCCAGCAGCGTACGAAGAGATGGTACGCAGTATTTT.

This rearrangement joins TRBV7-9 to TRBJ2-5, with TRBD2 matching over 11 bases. This CDR3 contains 15 residues. Germline CDR1 SEHNR, CDR2 FQNEAQ (reference sequence). Trimming at V came to 4 bases and at J to 5 bases, leaving 6 bases not matched to a gene. CDR3 residues: CASSSLLAGGETQYF. Here the CDR3 DNA reads TGTGCCAGCAGCTCACTTTTAGCGGGAGGGGAGACCCAGTACTTC.

This clonotype was seen more than once but under ten times. V and J are TRBV7-2 and TRBJ1-5; the D is unclear. CDR1 SGHTA and CDR2 FQGNSA come from the germline V gene. V lost 5 bases and J lost 9, with 14 bases in between. This CDR3 region has 13 residues. The chain's CDR3 is CASSLGEGRPQHF. As DNA, the CDR3 is TGTGCCAGCAGCCTCGGGGAGGGTAGGCCCCAGCATTTT.

This clonotype was seen more than once but under ten times. The chain combines TRBV5-6 with TRBJ2-1; TRBD1 matches 9 bases. There are 15 residues in the CDR3. The germline CDR1 and CDR2 sequences are SGHDT and YYEEEE. J lost 6 bases, V lost 0 bases, and 4 bases had no gene match. In nucleotides, the CDR3 is TGTGCCAGCAGCTTGGGGGGACAGGGAGGCAATGAGCAGTTCTTC. Its protein is CASSLGGQGGNEQFF.

The chain recombines TRBV12-3 or TRBV12-4 with TRBJ1-2; no firm D call. CDR3 size: 12 residues. Trimming stripped 2 bases from V and 8 bases from J, with 9 bases between. The CDR3 region is CASSLTKTGYTF. As DNA, the CDR3 is TGTGCCAGCAGTTTAACAAAAACAGGCTACACCTTC.

This clonotype occurred many times. This sequence joins TRBV10-3 and TRBJ2-3, with TRBD2 matching 9 bases. The CDR3 spans 13 residues. The germline V gene encodes CDR1 ENHRY and CDR2 SYGVKD. Unmatched junction bases numbered 6, after V lost 11 bases and J lost 3 bases. DNA for the CDR3: TGTGCCTCCAATAGCGGGAGTACAGATACGCAGTATTTT. As protein: CASNSGSTDTQYF.

This clonotype occurred a few times. CDR3 loop: CASSVLGGTNEKLFF. The CDR3 nucleotides are TGTGCCAGCAGTGTTCTCGGAGGAACTAATGAAAAACTGTTTTTT. The chain links TRBV6-1 to TRBJ1-4; no definite D call. Per the germline V gene, CDR1 is MNHNS and CDR2 is SASEGT. V lost 4 bases and J lost 1, with 10 bases in between. CDR3 length: 15 amino acids.

This clonotype was picked up a small number of times. The chain links TRBV20-1 to TRBJ2-7; 7 bases map to TRBD1. The CDR3 is made up of 16 amino acids. Germline-derived CDR1 and CDR2 are DFQATT and SNEGSKA (reference sequence). V gave up 0 bases and J gave up 0 bases; unmatched junction bases: 8. The CDR3 region is CSARDFHRGLSYEQYF. In DNA form, the CDR3 reads TGCAGTGCTAGAGATTTTCACAGGGGCCTCTCCTACGAGCAGTACTTC.